The 26 T cell receptor beta chains listed next were all sequenced from one sample in a study of T-cell memory formation after mild COVID-19. TCRdb ran MiXCR on the 5' RACE reads and lists one entry per CDR3 protein. The data contain around 310,000 distinct CDR3 sequences, roughly 15% of them singletons. Sequenced material: PBMCs or a T cell subset sorted from them (not recorded which). These receptors were obtained from a man aged 18-30 years who had mild COVID-19 (a few samples of this study predate the infection). Cell type and time point are not known.

In this sample, this clonotype turned up a few times. The chain is built from TRBV20-1 and TRBJ2-1, with TRBD2 identical over 9 bases. The J segment lost 5 bases and the V segment lost 5 bases, leaving 7 bases of the junction unmatched. The germline V gene has CDR1 DFQATT and CDR2 SNEGSKA (reference sequence). This CDR3 has 14 residues. The CDR3 DNA is TGCAGTGCTCCTGTAGCGGGGGCTAACAATGAGCAGTTCTTC. The encoded protein is CSAPVAGANNEQFF.

The genes are TRBV12-3 or TRBV12-4 and TRBJ2-5; 7 bases match TRBD1. The CDR3 has 14 residues. With 5 bases clipped from V and 5 bases from J, the junction kept 8 bases outside the gene matches. CDR3 loop: CASSPTGTEETQYF. CDR3 nucleotides: TGTGCCAGCAGTCCGACAGGGACGGAGGAGACCCAGTACTTC.

The V and J genes are TRBV7-9 and TRBJ1-3; 9 nucleotides line up with TRBD1. Germline CDR1 is SEHNR and CDR2 is FQNEAQ (reference sequence). This CDR3 is 13 amino acids long. Trimming at V came to 3 bases and at J to 11 bases, leaving 5 bases not matched to a gene. In DNA form, the CDR3 reads TGTGCCAGCAGCTTGGACAGGGGAACCTCCATATATTTT. Translation gives CASSLDRGTSIYF.

This clonotype was observed a few times. The genes are TRBV3-1 and TRBJ2-7; maybe TRBD2 (6 bases). Germline assignment: CDR1 LGHDT and CDR2 YNNKEL (reference sequence). The CDR3 consists of 16 residues. V lost 3 bases and J 1 base, leaving 16 bases between the germline ends. CDR3 sequence: CASSHEGWRGSYEQYF. The CDR3 bases are TGTGCCAGCAGCCATGAAGGGTGGCGGGGATCCTACGAGCAGTACTTC.

This clonotype was counted a few times. J is TRBJ2-7 and V is TRBV7-6; 11 nucleotides align to TRBD1. Germline trimming cut 5 bases from V and 5 bases from J; bases unmatched to any gene: 14. This CDR3 comprises 17 residues. Germline CDR1 is SGHVS and CDR2 is FNYEAQ. DNA of the CDR3: TGTGCCAGCAGCCCTAGGGCCGGGACAGGGGGTTTCCACGAGCAGTACGTC. This sequence encodes CASSPRAGTGGFHEQYV.

Many counts were recorded for this clonotype. This sequence joins TRBV12-3 or TRBV12-4 and TRBJ1-2; no reliable D call. V was cut by 4 bases and J by 6 bases, with 9 bases left in between. The CDR3 has 12 amino acids. The CDR3, as DNA: TGTGCCAGCAGTTCGACCTGGAATGGCTACACCTTC. It codes for CASSSTWNGYTF.

This clonotype came up many times. The V and J genes are TRBV11-2 and TRBJ2-7, with D unresolved. Germline values: CDR1 SGHAT, CDR2 FQNNGV. Deletions cut 1 base from V and 0 bases from J, with 7 bases between. The CDR3 is 14 amino acids. CDR3 DNA sequence: TGTGCCAGCAGCTTAGCTGCTAACTCCTACGAGCAGTACGTC. This encodes CASSLAANSYEQYV.

This clonotype was counted only a few times. The chain has TRBV7-3 and TRBJ2-2, with 9 bases fitting TRBD2. After removal of 1 base from V and 6 bases from J, the junction contained 6 bases not matched to a gene. Germline CDR1 reads SGHTA; CDR2 reads FQGTGA. This CDR3 spans 16 amino acids. The CDR3 DNA sequence: TGTGCCAGCAGCTTAAGCCTAGCGGGGTATCCCGGGGAGCTGTTTTTT. Amino acid sequence: CASSLSLAGYPGELFF.

The sample holds many counts of this clonotype. This chain joins TRBV6-1 and TRBJ1-5, with D maybe TRBD1 (5 bases). CDR1 MNHNS and CDR2 SASEGT come from the germline V gene. CDR3 length equals 16 residues. V lost 4 bases to trimming and J lost 4 bases, with 17 bases between them. CDR3 in amino acids: CASSATTGVRNQPQHF. Written as DNA, the CDR3 is TGTGCCAGCAGTGCTACAACAGGAGTTAGGAATCAGCCCCAGCATTTT.

Relative to its sample, this clonotype is medium-sized. The gene calls are TRBV4-1 and TRBJ2-2; no definite D call. CDR1 and CDR2 (germline): MGHRA, YSYEKL. V shed 0 bases and J shed 6 bases, with 11 bases lying between them. The CDR3 runs to 15 residues. CDR3 amino acids: CASSQDSGGAGELFF. CDR3 sequence (DNA): TGCGCCAGCAGCCAAGACAGTGGTGGGGCCGGGGAGCTGTTTTTT.

This clonotype was found many times. The chain combines TRBV7-2 with TRBJ2-5; 13 nucleotides line up with TRBD2. CDR3 length: 15 residues. V lost 6 bases and J lost 2; bases outside the gene matches: 3. Germline V gene lookup returns CDR1 SGHTA and CDR2 FQGNSA. As DNA, the CDR3 is TGTGCCAGCAGGAGGACTAGCGGGGGACAAGAGACCCAGTACTTC. This gives the protein CASRRTSGGQETQYF.

This clonotype was seen ten or more times. This chain links TRBV12-3 or TRBV12-4 with TRBJ2-1; 7 nucleotides align to TRBD2. The CDR3 is 15 amino acids. V shed 1 base and J 2 bases; nucleotides not matched to a gene: 2. The CDR3 DNA sequence: TGTGCCAGCAGTTTAGACGGGGGGACCTACAATGAGCAGTTCTTC. Translated: CASSLDGGTYNEQFF.

The table lists this clonotype with a few counts. The chain joins TRBV5-6 to TRBJ1-1; D is perhaps TRBD1 (5 bases). This CDR3 has 13 residues. Germline CDR1 reads SGHDT; CDR2 reads YYEEEE. V was pared by 6 bases and J by 6 bases, with 15 bases between. Here the CDR3 reads CASTQVAGPEAFF. In DNA, the CDR3 is TGTGCCAGCACTCAGGTGGCGGGGCCTGAAGCTTTCTTT.

V usage is TRBV6-5 and J usage is TRBJ1-3, with D hard to call. Germline CDR1 MNHEY, CDR2 SVGAGI. CDR3 length equals 13 residues. The V gene lost 7 bases and the J gene lost 4 bases, with 11 bases spanning the gap. For the CDR3, the DNA is TGTGCCAGCATTGAGGGTACCGGAAACACCATATATTTT. It specifies CASIEGTGNTIYF.

This clonotype was seen repeatedly, ten times or more. V is TRBV4-1 and J is TRBJ2-5; D is unresolved. Germline CDR1 reads MGHRA; CDR2 reads YSYEKL. The CDR3 loop spans 13 amino acids. V dropped 0 bases and J dropped 8 bases, with 10 bases sitting between them. For the CDR3, the DNA is TGCGCCAGCAGCCAAGACCCAGCGAAAACCCAGTACTTC. As protein: CASSQDPAKTQYF.

There are a few counts of this clonotype. The chain joins TRBV7-2 to TRBJ2-7; TRBD1 is a possible D gene (6 bases). Germline assignment: CDR1 SGHTA and CDR2 FQGNSA. This CDR3 spans 15 amino acids. V gave up 3 bases and J gave up 0 bases, with 12 bases separating them. The CDR3 is CASSFSPDSSYEQYV. The CDR3 coding sequence is TGTGCCAGCAGCTTTTCCCCGGACAGCTCCTACGAGCAGTACGTC.

The J gene is TRBJ1-1, the V gene TRBV11-2; D gene uncertain. The V gene's germline CDR1 is SGHAT and CDR2 FQNNGV. The CDR3 extends over 15 amino acids. V was pared by 5 bases and J by 1 base, with 14 bases between. The CDR3 DNA is TGTGCCAGCAGCATCGCCGCTTTCCGGAACACTGAAGCTTTCTTT. Translation: CASSIAAFRNTEAFF.

This clonotype came up many times. The CDR3 DNA sequence: TGCGCCAGCAGCTTGGACGGGACCCCCACCTACGAGCAGTACGTC. The encoded protein is CASSLDGTPTYEQYV. This chain links TRBV5-1 with TRBJ2-7; D tentatively reads TRBD1 or TRBD2 (5 bases each). The CDR3 runs to 15 residues. Germline V lookup: CDR1 SGHRS, CDR2 YFSETQ. Trimming took 0 bases from V and 2 from J, leaving 12 bases between them.

In its sample, this clonotype was seen a few times. This chain uses TRBV6-2 or TRBV6-3 with TRBJ2-2, with D perhaps TRBD2 (6 bases). The CDR3 is made up of 14 amino acids. Trimming cost V 8 bases and J 5 bases, with 15 bases left between them. Germline loops: CDR1 MNHEY, CDR2 SVGEGT. The CDR3 spells CASVGLARTGELFF. CDR3 DNA: TGTGCCAGCGTGGGCCTAGCGAGGACCGGGGAGCTGTTTTTT.

The chain is built from TRBV2 and TRBJ2-3, with 8 bases aligning to TRBD2. The CDR3 runs 16 residues. V gave up 5 bases and J gave up 0 bases; unmatched junction bases: 7. Looked up from germline, CDR1 is SNHLY and CDR2 is FYNNEI. The CDR3 sequence is CASSRGGSISTDTQYF. CDR3 in DNA: TGTGCCAGCAGTCGCGGGGGGTCAATTAGCACAGATACGCAGTATTTT.

The V and J genes are TRBV7-2 and TRBJ1-2, with D uncertain. Germline-derived CDR1 and CDR2 are SGHTA and FQGNSA. The germline V and J ends were trimmed by 5 bases and 3 bases, with 13 bases remaining between them. The CDR3 loop spans 14 amino acids. In nucleotides, the CDR3 is TGTGCCAGCAGCCCCGCGGTAGGGTACTATGGCTACACCTTC. Residues: CASSPAVGYYGYTF. Full variable domain (rest looked up from reference TRBV7-2 and TRBJ1-2): GAGVSQSPSNKVTEKGKDVELRCDPISGHTALYWYRQSLGQGLEFLIYFQGNSAPDKSGLPSDRFSAERTGGSVSTLTIQRTQQEDSAVYLCASSPAVGYYGYTFGSGTRLTVV.

This clonotype has a handful of counts. The chain is built from TRBV11-2 and TRBJ2-1; possible D gene TRBD1, 6 bases. The CDR3 has 11 residues. Per germline, CDR1 SGHAT and CDR2 FQNNGV. The V gene lost 8 bases and the J gene lost 8 bases, with 10 bases spanning the gap. The CDR3 region has the DNA TGTGCCAGCTCGACAGGCCATGAGCAGTTCTTC. Translation gives CASSTGHEQFF.

CDR3 protein: CSARDRTGGTTDTQYF. The CDR3 DNA reads as TGCAGTGCTAGAGATCGGACAGGGGGGACCACAGATACGCAGTATTTT. This chain uses TRBV20-1 with TRBJ2-3; 10 bases agree with TRBD1. Germline-derived CDR1 and CDR2 are DFQATT and SNEGSKA (reference sequence). Trimming at V came to 0 bases and at J to 2 bases, leaving 5 bases not matched to a gene. This CDR3 spans 16 amino acids.

This clonotype was seen only a few times. The rearrangement uses TRBV7-2 and TRBJ2-5; D is undetermined. There are 15 residues in the CDR3. The germline V gene has CDR1 SGHTA and CDR2 FQGNSA. V was clipped by 2 bases and J by 2 bases, with 12 bases between them. Here the CDR3 DNA reads TGTGCCAGCAGCTTAAGGGTCTGGGGTCAAGAGACCCAGTACTTC. It specifies CASSLRVWGQETQYF.

The rearrangement uses TRBV6-2 or TRBV6-3 and TRBJ2-7; 8 nucleotides match TRBD1. Germline trimming cut 5 bases from V and 6 bases from J; bases unmatched to any gene: 6. The CDR3 is made up of 13 amino acids. Germline CDR1 and CDR2: MNHEY and SVGEGT. The chain's CDR3 is CASSDRGRGEQYV. The DNA of the CDR3 is TGTGCCAGCAGTGACAGGGGCAGGGGCGAGCAGTACGTC.

This clonotype was picked up a small number of times. The J gene is TRBJ2-2, the V gene TRBV7-2; no clear D gene. This CDR3 contains 14 residues. In germline, CDR1 is SGHTA, CDR2 FQGNSA. V lost 5 bases and J lost 4, with 11 bases in between. The CDR3 is CASSPGSGTGELFF. CDR3 coding DNA: TGTGCCAGCAGCCCGGGCTCGGGCACCGGGGAGCTGTTTTTT.